This entry concerns a single TCR beta chain. This clonotype was seen at least ten times. What this receptor recognizes is not known. No base qualities exist here, and no much larger clone lies one base off it. TCRdb records Illumina Genome Analyzer IIx as the sequencer. TCRdb took the public reads, trimmed them with fastp at Q25, ran MiXCR for clone calling and kept in-frame beta chains. CDR3 protein duplicates are merged, each entry listing the most common genes and DNA. For this sample there are some 48,000 distinct CDR3 sequences; approximately 7.5% appear just once. The leading ten clones occupy around 16% of the sample. This record comes from a study of patients with pleural tuberculosis (dated by TCRdb to about 2014). From the cysteine through the phenylalanine, the CDR3 covers 15 amino acids. Only the CDR3 portion is preserved as DNA: 45 bases, with reading frame beginning at the first base. Trimming at the junction amounts to 5 bases on V and 8 bases on J, and the germline ends lie 21 bases apart. Per the germline V gene, MDHEN is the CDR1 and SYDVKM is the CDR2.

The rearranged chain carries TRBV28 and TRBJ1-2, and perhaps TRBD1 as D gene, on 5 matching bases. This sequence was found in a human donor with pleural tuberculosis. For the CDR3, the sequence is CASSRPGGGVRGYTF. The DNA is TGTGCCAGCAGTCGCCCGGGTGGGGGAGTTCGGGGCTACACCTTC.